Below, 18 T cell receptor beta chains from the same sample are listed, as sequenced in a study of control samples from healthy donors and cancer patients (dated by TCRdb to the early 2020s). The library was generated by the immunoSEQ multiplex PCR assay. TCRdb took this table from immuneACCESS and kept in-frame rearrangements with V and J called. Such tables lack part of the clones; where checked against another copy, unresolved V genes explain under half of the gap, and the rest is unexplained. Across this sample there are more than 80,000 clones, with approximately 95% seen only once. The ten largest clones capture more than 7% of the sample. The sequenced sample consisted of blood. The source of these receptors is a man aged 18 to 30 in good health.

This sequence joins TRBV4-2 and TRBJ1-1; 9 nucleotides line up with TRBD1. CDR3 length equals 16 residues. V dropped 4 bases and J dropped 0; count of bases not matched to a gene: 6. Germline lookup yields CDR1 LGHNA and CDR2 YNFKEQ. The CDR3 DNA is TGTGCCAGCAGCCGGACAGGGGCGTTCATGAACACTGAAGCTTTCTTT. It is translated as CASSRTGAFMNTEAFF.

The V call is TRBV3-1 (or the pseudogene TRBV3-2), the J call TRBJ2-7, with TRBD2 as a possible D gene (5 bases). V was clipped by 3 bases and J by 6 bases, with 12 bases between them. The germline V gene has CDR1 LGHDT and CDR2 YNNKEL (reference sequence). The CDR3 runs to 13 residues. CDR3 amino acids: CASSQMVATEQYF. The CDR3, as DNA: TGTGCCAGCAGCCAGATGGTAGCGACCGAGCAGTACTTC.

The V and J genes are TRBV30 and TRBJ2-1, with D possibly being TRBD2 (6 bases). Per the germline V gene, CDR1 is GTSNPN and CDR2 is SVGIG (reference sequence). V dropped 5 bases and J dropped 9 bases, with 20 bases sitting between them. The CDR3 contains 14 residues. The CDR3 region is CAWGPGGIISEQFF. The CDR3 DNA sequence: TGTGCCTGGGGCCCCGGCGGGATAATAAGTGAGCAGTTCTTC. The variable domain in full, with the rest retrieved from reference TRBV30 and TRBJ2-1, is SQTIHQWPATLVQPVGSPLSLECTVEGTSNPNLYWYRQAAGRGLQLLFYSVGIGQISSEVPQNLSASRPQDRQFILSSKKLLLSDSGFYLCAWGPGGIISEQFFGPGTRLTVL.

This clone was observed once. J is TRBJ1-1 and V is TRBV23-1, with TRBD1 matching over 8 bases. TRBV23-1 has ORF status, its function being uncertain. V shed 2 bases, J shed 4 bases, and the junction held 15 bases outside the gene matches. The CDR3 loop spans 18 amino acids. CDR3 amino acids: CASSQTRITGGVRTEAFF. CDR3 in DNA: TGCGCCAGCAGTCAAACCAGGATAACAGGGGGGGTTCGCACTGAAGCTTTCTTT.

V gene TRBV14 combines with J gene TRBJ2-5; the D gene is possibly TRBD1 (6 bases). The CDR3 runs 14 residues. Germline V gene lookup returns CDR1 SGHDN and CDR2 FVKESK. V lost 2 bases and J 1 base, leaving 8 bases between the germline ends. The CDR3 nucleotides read TGTGCCAGCAGCCAAATGGACAGCCAAGAGACCCAGTACTTC. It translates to CASSQMDSQETQYF.

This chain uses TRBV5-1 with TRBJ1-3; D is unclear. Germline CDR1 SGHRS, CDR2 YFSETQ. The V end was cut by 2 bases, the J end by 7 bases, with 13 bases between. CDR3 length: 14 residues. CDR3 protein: CASSFGYGANTIYF. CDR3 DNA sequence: TGCGCCAGCAGCTTCGGGTACGGTGCTAACACCATATATTTT.

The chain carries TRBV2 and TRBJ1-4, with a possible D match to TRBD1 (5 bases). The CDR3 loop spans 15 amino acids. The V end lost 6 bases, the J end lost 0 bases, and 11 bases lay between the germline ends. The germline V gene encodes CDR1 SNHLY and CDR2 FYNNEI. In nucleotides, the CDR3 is TGTGCCAGCAGGGCAGGGCCCTCAACTAATGAAAAACTGTTTTTT. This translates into CASRAGPSTNEKLFF.

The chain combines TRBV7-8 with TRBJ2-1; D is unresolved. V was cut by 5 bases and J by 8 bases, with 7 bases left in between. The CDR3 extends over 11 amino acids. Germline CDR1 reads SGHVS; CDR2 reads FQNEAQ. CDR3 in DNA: TGTGCCAGCAGCCCTGCATATGAGCAGTTCTTC. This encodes CASSPAYEQFF.

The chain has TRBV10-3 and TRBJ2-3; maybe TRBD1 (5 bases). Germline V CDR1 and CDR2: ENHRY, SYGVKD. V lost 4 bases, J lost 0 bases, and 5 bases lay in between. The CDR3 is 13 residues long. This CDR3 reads CAISGGSTDTQYF. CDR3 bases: TGTGCCATCAGTGGGGGCAGCACAGATACGCAGTATTTT.

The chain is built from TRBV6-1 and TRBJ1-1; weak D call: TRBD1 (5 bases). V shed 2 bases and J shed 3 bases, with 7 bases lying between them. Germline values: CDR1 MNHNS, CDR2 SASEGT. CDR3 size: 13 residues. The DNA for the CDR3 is TGTGCCAGCAGTGAACGAGGGGACACTGAAGCTTTCTTT. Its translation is CASSERGDTEAFF.

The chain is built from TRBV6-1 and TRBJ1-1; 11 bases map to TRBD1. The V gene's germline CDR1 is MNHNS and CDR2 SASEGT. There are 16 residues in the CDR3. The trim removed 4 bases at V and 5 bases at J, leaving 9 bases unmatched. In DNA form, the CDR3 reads TGTGCCAGCAGTGCGGGACAGGGGGTGAGGAGTACTGAAGCTTTCTTT. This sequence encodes CASSAGQGVRSTEAFF.

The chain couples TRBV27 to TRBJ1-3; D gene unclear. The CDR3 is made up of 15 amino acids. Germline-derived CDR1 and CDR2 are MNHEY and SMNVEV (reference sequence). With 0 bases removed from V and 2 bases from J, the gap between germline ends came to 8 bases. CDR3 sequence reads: CASSLSRSAGNTIYF. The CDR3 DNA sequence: TGTGCCAGCAGTTTATCAAGGTCTGCTGGAAACACCATATATTTT.

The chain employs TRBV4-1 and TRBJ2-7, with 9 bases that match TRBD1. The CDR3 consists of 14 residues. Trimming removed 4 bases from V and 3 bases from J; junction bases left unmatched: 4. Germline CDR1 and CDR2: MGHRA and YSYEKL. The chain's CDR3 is CASSRGQGIYEQYF. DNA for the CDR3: TGCGCCAGCAGCCGGGGACAGGGAATCTACGAGCAGTACTTC.

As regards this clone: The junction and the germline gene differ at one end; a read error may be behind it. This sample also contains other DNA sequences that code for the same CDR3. In nucleotides, the CDR3 is TGTGCCAGCAGCCAAGGGACAGTAGGAGGGGAGCAGTACTTC. Amino acids: CASSQGTVGGEQYF. The chain combines TRBV4-1 with TRBJ2-7; a weak D match, TRBD1 (7 bases). In germline, CDR1 is MGHRA, CDR2 YSYEKL. This CDR3 has 14 residues.

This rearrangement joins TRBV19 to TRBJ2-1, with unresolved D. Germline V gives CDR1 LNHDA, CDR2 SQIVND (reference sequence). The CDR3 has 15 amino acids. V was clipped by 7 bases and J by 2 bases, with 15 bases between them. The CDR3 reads CASTKGRLPYNEQFF. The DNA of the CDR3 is TGTGCCAGTACCAAGGGAAGGTTACCCTACAATGAGCAGTTCTTC.

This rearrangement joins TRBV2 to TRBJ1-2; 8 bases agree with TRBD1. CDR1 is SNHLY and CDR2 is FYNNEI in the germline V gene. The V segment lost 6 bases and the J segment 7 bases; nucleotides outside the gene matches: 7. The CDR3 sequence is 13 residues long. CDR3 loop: CASRDRASGGYTF. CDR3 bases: TGTGCCAGCAGGGACAGGGCTTCGGGTGGCTACACCTTC.

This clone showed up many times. The CDR3 reads CASRLDRGEEGYTF. In DNA form, the CDR3 reads TGTGCCAGCAGACTCGACAGGGGAGAGGAGGGCTACACCTTC. The chain uses TRBV7-9 and TRBJ1-2, with 8 bases fitting TRBD1. CDR3 length: 14 residues. Germline assignment: CDR1 SEHNR and CDR2 FQNEAQ (reference sequence). After removal of 6 bases from V and 8 bases from J, the junction contained 11 bases not matched to a gene.

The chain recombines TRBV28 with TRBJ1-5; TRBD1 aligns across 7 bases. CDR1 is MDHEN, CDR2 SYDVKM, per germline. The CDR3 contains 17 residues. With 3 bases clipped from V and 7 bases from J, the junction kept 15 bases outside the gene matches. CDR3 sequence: CASSLPNYRGTKQPQHF. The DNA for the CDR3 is TGTGCCAGCAGTTTGCCAAACTACAGGGGAACTAAGCAGCCCCAGCATTTT.